This T cell receptor beta chain emerged from a study of T cells in Graves' hyperthyroidism and ophthalmopathy (dated by TCRdb to about 2019). Describing the broader study: Peripheral blood was sampled at the time of initial diagnosis, prior to any treatment. Whether ophthalmopathy could be predicted prospectively was tested in an independent validation cohort made up of approximately 19 hyperthyroidism patients plus 17 patients who later progressed to ophthalmopathy. The roughly 90 discovery patients were divided at random into training and test sets in a 7:3 ratio. Thyroid tissue and blood T-cell repertoires from six Graves' hyperthyroidism patients were also compared in the study. After sampling, hyperthyroidism patients received methimazole starting at 30 mg daily, and ophthalmopathy patients received high-dose intravenous methylprednisolone. The paper describes TCR Vbeta CDR3 sequencing of 130 to 150 peripheral blood samples, made up of 43 ophthalmopathy patients, roughly 72 hyperthyroidism patients and 17 progressor patients. To identify TCR V-J signatures that set the groups apart, the researchers used a discovery cohort of about a hundred patients, made up of under 45 with Graves' ophthalmopathy and 55 to 65 with stable Graves' hyperthyroidism. Broader findings and caveats from the paper: In validation, the model predicted progression to ophthalmopathy a median of 6.5 months before onset, with roughly 70% sensitivity and about 72% specificity. No statistical method was used to fix the sample size in advance, and group allocation was not hidden from the investigators. A model built on a 13 V-J signature distinguished ophthalmopathy from stable hyperthyroidism, reaching roughly 88% sensitivity and approximately 81% specificity in cross-validation and 80%/75% in testing. Blood samples also contained most of the expanded thyroid clonotypes (frequency above 0.001), which suggests that blood repertoires may reflect thyroid immune responses.

Amplification of TCR beta CDR3 regions was carried out from RNA transcripts. A first-round RT-PCR of the TCR CDR3 used the HTBI primer set with the Qiagen OneStep RT-PCR kit. Libraries were constructed in a second round of multiplex PCR, after which size selection and purification were performed. Paired-end sequencing of the libraries was performed with 100 bp reads on an Illumina HiSeq2000. As for the authors' bioinformatics: SOAPnuke was used to process the raw data, with reads discarded if the reads contained adapters or uncalled bases, had a mean Phred below 15, or lacked an exact constant-primer or identifier match. COPE v1.2.5 was used to merge high-quality paired reads, and clonotypes were defined as unique nucleotide sequences. MiTCR v1.1 was used to align clonotypes to the IMGT TRBV, TRBD and TRBJ reference segments. The analysis was restricted to V-J combinations with a frequency above 0.0001, which together covered just over 99% of the repertoires. A TCS score was defined as the ratio of F50 (clonal expansion) to E x V (chaos), with BLOSUM62-based TCRdist applied between CDR3 peptides within each V-J. Welch's t-statistics and random forest reduced fewer than 600 V-J features to around 14, which were used in a naive Bayes classifier (R e1071). The raw public reads went through TCRdb reprocessing: fastp at Q25, MiXCR clone calling, in-frame beta chains kept. Rows matching on CDR3 protein sequence are summarized as one entry with the most common DNA and genes. Clone size and V and J calls follow TCRdb, not the original study. The sample table records hundreds of thousands of distinct CDR3 sequences; about 16% of these occur just once. Together, the top ten hold less than 4.5% of the sample.

From the germline V gene (reference sequence), CDR1 is DFQATT and CDR2 is SNEGSKA. V is pared back by 6 bases and J by 4 bases, with 13 bases lying between the germline termini. The CDR3 numbers 13 residues from cysteine through phenylalanine. CDR3 DNA only is kept here, 39 bases in frame from base 1. This clonotype occurred once. This clone's antigen is unknown. No qualities accompany the bases; no much larger clone lies one base away. One read alone is weak evidence. A patient counted as having stable Graves' hyperthyroidism if no progression to ophthalmopathy occurred over 18 months of follow-up. The hyperthyroidism patients were between 18 and 65 years old and newly diagnosed, with a disease duration of less than 2 months. The study excluded patients with uncontrolled infections, other autoimmune diseases, pregnancy or lactation. Clinical symptoms, serum thyroxine and TRAb, thyroid ultrasound, and orbital computed tomography formed the basis for the diagnoses. PBMCs were isolated from approximately 10 ml of fresh peripheral blood by Ficoll-Paque density gradient centrifugation. Trizol reagent was used to extract total RNA, and RNA quality was then checked on an Agilent 2100 Bioanalyzer.

The sequencing input was blood. The origin of this receptor is a woman aged 30 to 39 with Graves' hyperthyroidism. Recombination linked TRBV20-1 to TRBJ1-5; confidence is insufficient to name the D gene. The CDR3 protein is CSASRSVNQPQHF. The nucleotide sequence is TGCAGTGCGTCAAGATCGGTTAATCAGCCCCAGCATTTT.